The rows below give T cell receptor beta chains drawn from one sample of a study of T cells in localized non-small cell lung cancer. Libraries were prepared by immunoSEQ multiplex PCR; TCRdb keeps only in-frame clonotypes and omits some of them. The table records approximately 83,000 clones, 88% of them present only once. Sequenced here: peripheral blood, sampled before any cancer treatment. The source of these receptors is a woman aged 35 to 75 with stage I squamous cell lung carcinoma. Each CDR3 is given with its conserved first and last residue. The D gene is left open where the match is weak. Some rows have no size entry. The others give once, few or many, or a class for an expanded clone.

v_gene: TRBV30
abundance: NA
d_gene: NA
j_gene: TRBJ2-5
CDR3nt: TGTGCCTGGAGGGGCGGGGGCCTTCAAGAGACCCAGTACTTC
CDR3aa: CAWRGGGLQETQYF

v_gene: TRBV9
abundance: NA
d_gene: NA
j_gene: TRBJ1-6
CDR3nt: TGTGCCAGCAGCGTACAAGCAGGGGTTAATTCACCCCTCCACTTT
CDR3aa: CASSVQAGVNSPLHF

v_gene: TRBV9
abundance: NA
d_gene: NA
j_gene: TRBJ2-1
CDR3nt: TGTGCCAGCACCCCAACGGGACTCCAAGGGCTCAATGAGCAGTTCTTC
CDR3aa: CASTPTGLQGLNEQFF

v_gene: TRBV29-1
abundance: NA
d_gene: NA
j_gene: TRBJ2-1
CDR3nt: TGCAGCGTTGACAGAGGGGTTGGTGAGCAGTTCTTC
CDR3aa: CSVDRGVGEQFF

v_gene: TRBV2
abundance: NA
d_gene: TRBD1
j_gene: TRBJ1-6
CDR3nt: TGTGCCAGCAGGGGACAGGGGGATAATTCACCCCTCCACTTT
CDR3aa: CASRGQGDNSPLHF

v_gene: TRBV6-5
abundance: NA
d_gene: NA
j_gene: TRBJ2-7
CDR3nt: TGTGCCAGCAGTTACCCACCTCAGGAGTACTTC
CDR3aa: CASSYPPQEYF

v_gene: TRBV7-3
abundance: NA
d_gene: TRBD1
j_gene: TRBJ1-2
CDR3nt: TGTGCCAGCAGCTCTACAGGGGATGGCTACACCTTC
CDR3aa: CASSSTGDGYTF

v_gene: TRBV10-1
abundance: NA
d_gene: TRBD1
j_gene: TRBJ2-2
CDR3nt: TGCGCCAGCAGCTACAGGGGAAACGGGGAGCTGTTTTTT
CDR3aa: CASSYRGNGELFF

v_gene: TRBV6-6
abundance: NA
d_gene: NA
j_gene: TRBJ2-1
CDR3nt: TGTGCCAGCAGTTCTCCGGAAGGCACACAGTTCTTC
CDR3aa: CASSSPEGTQFF

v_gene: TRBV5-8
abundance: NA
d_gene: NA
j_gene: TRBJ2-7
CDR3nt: TGTGCCAGCAGCTTGCGTCTCCGGATTGATGACACCTACGAGCAGTACTTC
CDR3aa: CASSLRLRIDDTYEQYF

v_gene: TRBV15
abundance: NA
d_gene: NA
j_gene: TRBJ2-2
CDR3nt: TGTGCCACCAGCAGAGATCGAATACCCACCGGGGAGCTGTTTTTT
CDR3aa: CATSRDRIPTGELFF

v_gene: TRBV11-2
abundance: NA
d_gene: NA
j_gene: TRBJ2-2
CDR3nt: TGTGCCAGCAGCTTCGGATTCAACACCGGGGAGCTGTTTTTT
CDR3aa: CASSFGFNTGELFF

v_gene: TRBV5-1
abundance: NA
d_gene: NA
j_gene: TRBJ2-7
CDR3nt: TGCGCCAAGGACAGCAAGAGCTCCTACGAGCAGTACTTC
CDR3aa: CAKDSKSSYEQYF

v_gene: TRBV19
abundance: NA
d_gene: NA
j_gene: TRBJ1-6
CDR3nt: TGTGCCAGTAGTGAGGGGCGGACTGGGGGGTTACCCCTCCACTTT
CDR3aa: CASSEGRTGGLPLHF

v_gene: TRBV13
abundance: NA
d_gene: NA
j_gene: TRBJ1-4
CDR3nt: TGTGCCAGCAGCAATGACAGAGGTGAAAAACTGTTTTTT
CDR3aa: CASSNDRGEKLFF

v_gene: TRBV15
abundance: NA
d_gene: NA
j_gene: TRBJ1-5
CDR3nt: TGTGCCACCAGCAGCAGGGGAAATAGCAATCAGCCCCAGCATTTT
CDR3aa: CATSSRGNSNQPQHF

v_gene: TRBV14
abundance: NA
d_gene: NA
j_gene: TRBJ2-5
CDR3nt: TGTGCCAGCAGCCGCGATTCCGGGCGGGAGACCCAGTACTTC
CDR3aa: CASSRDSGRETQYF

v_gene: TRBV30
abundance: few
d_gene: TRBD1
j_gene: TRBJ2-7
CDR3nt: TGTGCCTGGCAAGGACAGGGGATTGGGTACGAGCAGTACTTC
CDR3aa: CAWQGQGIGYEQYF

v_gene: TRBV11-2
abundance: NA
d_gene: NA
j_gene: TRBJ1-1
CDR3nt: TGTGCCAGCAGCTTCGGGGGCGGGAACACTGAAGCTTTCTTT
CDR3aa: CASSFGGGNTEAFF

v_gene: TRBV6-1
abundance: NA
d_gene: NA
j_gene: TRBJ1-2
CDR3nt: TGTGCCAGCAGTCCTACTCGGCAGGTTAACTATGGCTACACCTTC
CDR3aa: CASSPTRQVNYGYTF

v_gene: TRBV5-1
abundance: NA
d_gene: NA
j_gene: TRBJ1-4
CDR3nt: TGCGCCAGCAGCCTCACATCAACTAATGAAAAACTGTTTTTT
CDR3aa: CASSLTSTNEKLFF

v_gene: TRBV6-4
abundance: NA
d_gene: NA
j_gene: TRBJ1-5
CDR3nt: TGTGCCAGCAGTGAAGTACCAGGCAATCAGCCCCAGCATTTT
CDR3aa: CASSEVPGNQPQHF

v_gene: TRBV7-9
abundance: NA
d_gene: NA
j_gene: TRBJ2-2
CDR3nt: TGTGCCAGCAGCCCTATCGGGGGCTATGGCGGGGAGCTGTTTTTT
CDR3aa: CASSPIGGYGGELFF

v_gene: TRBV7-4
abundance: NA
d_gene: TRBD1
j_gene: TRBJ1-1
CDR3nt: TGTGCCAGCAGCCCATCGACAGGGGGCCGCTCCGAAGCTTTCTTT
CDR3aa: CASSPSTGGRSEAFF

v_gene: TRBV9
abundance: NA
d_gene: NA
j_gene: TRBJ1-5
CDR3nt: TGTGCCAGCAGCGTAGGGGGGTATGAACAGCCCCAGCATTTT
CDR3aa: CASSVGGYEQPQHF

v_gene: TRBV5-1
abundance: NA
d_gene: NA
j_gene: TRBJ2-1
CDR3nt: TGCGCCAGCAGCTTGGCCCTTAGCCGGGGGAGCCATGAGCAGTTCTTC
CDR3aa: CASSLALSRGSHEQFF

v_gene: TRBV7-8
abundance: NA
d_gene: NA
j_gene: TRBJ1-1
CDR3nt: TGTGCCAGCAGCTTATCGGACCAAGCTTTCTTT
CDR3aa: CASSLSDQAFF

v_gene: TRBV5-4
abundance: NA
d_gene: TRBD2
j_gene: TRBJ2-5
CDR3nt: TGTGCCAGCAGCGCCAGCGGGGGGGGCGGGACCCAGTACTTC
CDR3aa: CASSASGGGGTQYF

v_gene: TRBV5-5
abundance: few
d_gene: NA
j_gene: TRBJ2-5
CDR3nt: TGTGCCAGCAGCTTGGGACAGTACCAAGAGACCCAGTACTTC
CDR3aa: CASSLGQYQETQYF

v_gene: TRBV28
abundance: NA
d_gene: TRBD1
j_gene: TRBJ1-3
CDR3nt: TGTGCCAGCAGTTCACCCGGGACAGGGAATGGAAACACCATATATTTT
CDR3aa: CASSSPGTGNGNTIYF

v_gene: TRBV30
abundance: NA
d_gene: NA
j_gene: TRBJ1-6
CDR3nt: TGTGCCTGGCAGGCGTTGGATAATTCACCCCTCCACTTT
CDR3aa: CAWQALDNSPLHF

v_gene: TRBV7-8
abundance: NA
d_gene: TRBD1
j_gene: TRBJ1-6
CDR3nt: TGTGCCAGCAGCTTAGGGGACAGGGCCTCACCCCTCCACTTT
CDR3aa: CASSLGDRASPLHF

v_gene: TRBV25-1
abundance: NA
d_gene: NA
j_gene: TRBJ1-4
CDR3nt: TGTGCCAGCAGTGAATACGGGGCTAATGAAAAACTGTTTTTT
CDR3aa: CASSEYGANEKLFF

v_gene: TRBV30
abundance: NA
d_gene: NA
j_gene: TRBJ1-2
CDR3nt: TGTGCCTGCCCAGACAGAACTAACTATGGCTACACCTTC
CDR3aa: CACPDRTNYGYTF

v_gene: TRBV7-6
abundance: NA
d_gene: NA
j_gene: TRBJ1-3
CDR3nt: TGTGCCAGCAGCTTAGTAGGGGGGTTCTCTGGAAACACCATATATTTT
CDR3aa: CASSLVGGFSGNTIYF